This TCR beta chain was identified in a study of T cell responses to AZD1222 COVID-19 vaccine. The protocol was immunoSEQ multiplex PCR, while the TCRdb copy is restricted to in-frame clones and leaves out a portion. The sample yields some 140,000 clones, more than 75% seen once. The CDR3 sequence is 16 residues long. The rearrangement links TRBV21-1 to TRBJ2-7; the D call TRBD2 from the table was never checked on the DNA. TRBV21-1 is shown as a pseudogene. Sequencing used peripheral blood, obtained on day 0 of AZD1222 vaccination. The clonotype originates from an adult in good health. The CDR3 reads CASSKDKRETSYEQYF. CDR3 DNA: TGTGCCAGCAGCAAAGACAAGCGGGAGACTTCCTACGAGCAGTACTTC.